A selection of T cell receptor beta chains follows, all from one sample in a study of OX40 agonist ivuxolimab in advanced cancers. The table came from immunoSEQ multiplex PCR; TCRdb's copy has only in-frame clones and leaves some out. The repertoire holds about 76,000 clones, roughly 85% seen once, with roughly 0.61% in the top ten. The specimen was CD4+ or CD8+ T cells sorted from blood, collected in a trial of the OX40 agonist ivuxolimab. These receptors all come from an adult with an advanced solid tumor such as melanoma, head and neck, liver or kidney cancer. CDR3s include the opening cysteine and the closing phenylalanine or tryptophan. The D gene is left open where the match is weak. Clone size is shown for a subset of rows, as once, few, many or a class of expanded clone.

CDR3: CASRSSGGRGDTQYF; DNA: TGTGCCAGCAGGTCCTCCGGGGGCAGGGGAGATACGCAGTATTTT; D: .; V: TRBV6-1; J: TRBJ2-3; size: .
CDR3: CASSTDEDEQYF; DNA: TGCGCCAGCAGCACGGACGAGGACGAGCAGTACTTC; D: .; V: TRBV5-1; J: TRBJ2-7; size: .
CDR3: CASSLGQGLSYNEQFF; DNA: TGTGCCAGCAGCTTAGGGCAGGGACTTTCCTACAATGAGCAGTTCTTC; D: .; V: TRBV7-8; J: TRBJ2-1; size: .
CDR3: CASSFYSNQPQHF; DNA: TGTGCCAGCAGCTTCTACAGCAATCAGCCCCAGCATTTT; D: .; V: TRBV7-2; J: TRBJ1-5; size: few
CDR3: CASSYDGSAETQYF; DNA: TGTGCCAGCAGTTACGACGGATCGGCAGAGACCCAGTACTTC; D: .; V: TRBV6-5; J: TRBJ2-5; size: once
CDR3: CASSRGQKTGELFF; DNA: TGTGCCAGTAGTAGAGGACAGAAGACCGGGGAGCTGTTTTTT; D: .; V: TRBV19; J: TRBJ2-2; size: .
CDR3: CASGLGGQKRMNTEAFF; DNA: TGTGCTAGTGGTTTGGGTGGGCAGAAGCGGATGAACACTGAAGCTTTCTTT; D: .; V: TRBV12-5; J: TRBJ1-1; size: few
CDR3: CASSPHRGALADTQYF; DNA: TGCGCCAGCAGCCCCCACAGGGGGGCCTTGGCAGATACGCAGTATTTT; D: TRBD1; V: TRBV5-1; J: TRBJ2-3; size: .
CDR3: CASSLTGWTSRTGELFF; DNA: TGTGCCAGCAGCTTAACGGGTTGGACATCTCGAACCGGGGAGCTGTTTTTT; D: .; V: TRBV7-3; J: TRBJ2-2; size: .
CDR3: CASSADPFASYGYTF; DNA: TGTGCCAGCAGTGCCGACCCTTTTGCGAGCTATGGCTACACCTTC; D: .; V: TRBV27; J: TRBJ1-2; size: .
CDR3: CASNPQAGVGYTF; DNA: TGTGCCAGCAATCCCCAGGCGGGGGTGGGCTACACCTTC; D: .; V: TRBV6-1; J: TRBJ1-2; size: few
CDR3: CASSLGPQETQYF; DNA: TGTGCCAGCAGCTTAGGGCCCCAAGAGACCCAGTACTTC; D: .; V: TRBV7-8; J: TRBJ2-5; size: once
CDR3: CASSRQNPTGNLEKLFF; DNA: TGTGCCAGCAGCCGACAGAACCCGACAGGGAACCTTGAAAAACTGTTTTTT; D: TRBD1; V: TRBV7-6; J: TRBJ1-4; size: .
CDR3: CASSRSDRGQAYYGYTF; DNA: TGTGCCAGTAGTAGAAGTGACAGGGGACAAGCCTACTATGGCTACACCTTC; D: TRBD1; V: TRBV19; J: TRBJ1-2; size: .
CDR3: CASTPSGTEPYEQYF; DNA: TGTGCCAGCACTCCTTCCGGGACTGAACCCTACGAGCAGTACTTC; D: .; V: TRBV27; J: TRBJ2-7; size: few
CDR3: CASRPQGAGNSPLHF; DNA: TGTGCCAGCAGGCCACAGGGGGCTGGTAATTCACCCCTCCACTTT; D: TRBD1; V: TRBV14; J: TRBJ1-6; size: .
CDR3: CASSRRDKAEAFF; DNA: TGTGCCAGCAGTAGGAGGGACAAGGCTGAAGCTTTCTTT; D: .; V: TRBV5-6; J: TRBJ1-1; size: .
CDR3: CASKWTGGWDEQFF; DNA: TGTGCCAGTAAATGGACAGGGGGCTGGGATGAGCAGTTCTTC; D: TRBD1; V: TRBV11-2; J: TRBJ2-1; size: .